This TCR beta chain was obtained from a study of PD-L1 blockade in urothelial cancer. About the study: At some point between 2013 and 2015, patients got going on atezolizumab, taking 1,200 mg intravenously every 3 weeks. About 85% of the roughly 30 patients comprised males who had bladder-origin urothelial cancer. Blood yielded a median of about 140,000 T cells per sample.

Per germline, CDR1 MNHEY and CDR2 SMNVEV (reference sequence). The CDR3 has 15 amino acids. V shed 2 bases, J shed 7 bases, and the junction held 10 bases outside the gene matches. Sample time point: peripheral blood 6 weeks after treatment start. Turning to this clone: Antigen unknown.

Generated by immunoSEQ multiplex PCR, the TCRdb table keeps only in-frame clones and is missing some. This table holds some 48,000 clones, approximately 78% found once. General study findings and limits: Tumor-associated TCR clones expanded more in blood at 3 weeks in patients with durable benefit.

The sample was PBMCs, taken around atezolizumab (anti-PD-L1) treatment. The TCR was taken from a man between 70 and 80 years old with urothelial cancer. J is TRBJ2-5 and V is TRBV27, with 7 bases that match TRBD1. The CDR3 sequence is CASSLGQERRGTQYF. Written as DNA, the CDR3 is TGTGCCAGCAGTTTAGGACAGGAAAGGAGAGGGACCCAGTACTTC.